The rows below give T cell receptor beta chains drawn from one sample of a study of chronic HIV infection and antiretroviral therapy. TCRdb re-called the 5' RACE reads with MiXCR, one entry per CDR3 protein. Found here are 40,000 to 50,000 distinct CDR3 sequences, about 18% of them singletons; the top ten hold approximately 2.8%. Input material: peripheral blood. These receptors all come from an adult who had HIV and had not received antiretroviral therapy, or was an uninfected healthy control (not recorded which). Both conserved end residues are part of each CDR3. D genes are given only for firm matches. Size tells how often a clone was seen (once, few, many) or the class of an expanded clone, and some rows leave it out.

j_call,v_call,d_call,clone_size,cdr3_nt,cdr3_aa
TRBJ2-1,TRBV29-1,TRBD2,-,TGCAGCGTTGAAGTGGCGGGAGTAGGGTACAATGAGCAGTTCTTC,CSVEVAGVGYNEQFF
TRBJ2-4,TRBV20-1,-,few,TGCAGTGCTAGGGTGCGGGCCAAAAACATTCAGTACTTC,CSARVRAKNIQYF
TRBJ1-2,TRBV28,TRBD1,-,TGTGCCAGCAGCCCGGGACAGGGATTGGGGTATAACTATGGCTACACCTTC,CASSPGQGLGYNYGYTF
TRBJ2-5,TRBV6-2/TRBV6-3,-,few,TGTGCCAGCACAAAACGGACAGGAGGGGAGACCCAGTACTTC,CASTKRTGGETQYF
TRBJ2-3,TRBV20-1,TRBD2,many,TGCAGTGCCCCCAGCGGGAGAGGCACAGATACGCAGTATTTT,CSAPSGRGTDTQYF
TRBJ1-4,TRBV28,TRBD1,few,TGTGCCAGCAGTTTACCCGGGACAGGGGGTGAAAAACTGTTTTTT,CASSLPGTGGEKLFF
TRBJ2-3,TRBV5-1,-,few,TGCGCCAGCAGCTTGGGGGTTGCAGATACGCAGTATTTT,CASSLGVADTQYF
TRBJ2-1,TRBV6-6,-,-,TGTGCCAGCAGTTATGTAGCGGTCTCCTACAATGAGCAGTTCTTC,CASSYVAVSYNEQFF
TRBJ2-1,TRBV5-1,TRBD2,-,TGCGCCAGCAGCCCGACGAGGGGTAGCGGGAGGGCCAATGAGCAGTTCTTC,CASSPTRGSGRANEQFF
TRBJ2-5,TRBV28,-,-,TGTGCCAGCACCTTAAGTGGAGAAGAGACCCAGTACTTC,CASTLSGEETQYF
TRBJ2-3,TRBV24-1,-,-,TGTGCCACCAGTGACGACCCTACTTCTAGTGATTCCGTAAGGGATACGCAGTATTTT,CATSDDPTSSDSVRDTQYF
TRBJ2-4,TRBV28,-,few,TGTGCCAGCAGTTTATGGGGGTTGGGGAAAAACATTCAGTACTTC,CASSLWGLGKNIQYF
TRBJ1-1,TRBV9,-,-,TGTGCCAGCAGCGAAGGGGGAGTAACTGAAGCTTTCTTT,CASSEGGVTEAFF
TRBJ2-3,TRBV7-2,TRBD2,few,TGTGCCAGCAGCCCAACTAGCGGTCGGACAGATACGCAGTATTTT,CASSPTSGRTDTQYF
TRBJ1-2,TRBV13,-,-,TGTGCCAGCAGCTTAACTGGGAGCTATGGCTACACCTTC,CASSLTGSYGYTF
TRBJ2-2,TRBV7-2,-,few,TGTGCCAGCAGCCCAAGACCCGTTCGCGATAGGGTGACCGGGGAGCTGTTTTTT,CASSPRPVRDRVTGELFF
TRBJ1-5,TRBV27,-,-,TGTGCCAGCAGTTTAAATCTTGGGAATCAGCCCCAGCATTTT,CASSLNLGNQPQHF
TRBJ1-5,TRBV28,TRBD1,-,TGTGCCAGCAGTCCAAGTGGGGCAGGGGGCAATATGCAGCCCCAGCATTTT,CASSPSGAGGNMQPQHF
TRBJ1-1,TRBV7-8,-,-,TGTGCCAGCAGTTACGGGCAGGTTGAAGCTTTCTTT,CASSYGQVEAFF
TRBJ2-1,TRBV18,-,-,TGTGCCAGCTCATCCTCTCGAGGGTCTAGCAATGAGCAGTTCTTC,CASSSSRGSSNEQFF
TRBJ2-5,TRBV28,-,-,TGTGCCAGCAGTTCACACACTTGGACGGATCAAGAGACCCAGTACTTC,CASSSHTWTDQETQYF
TRBJ2-1,TRBV5-1,-,few,TGCGCCAGCAGCTTGACCGCTGGTCACAATGAGCAGTTCTTC,CASSLTAGHNEQFF
TRBJ2-3,TRBV10-1,TRBD2,-,TGCGCCAGCAGTGAGGCGGGAGGCAGCACAGATACGCAGTATTTT,CASSEAGGSTDTQYF
TRBJ2-6,TRBV12-3/TRBV12-4,TRBD1,few,TGTGCCAGCAGTTTTGAAGGACAGGGAGGATCTGGGGCCAACGTCCTGACTTTC,CASSFEGQGGSGANVLTF
TRBJ2-7,TRBV27,-,many,TGTGCCAGCAGTTTATCCCGAGGGGGGACTTCCCAGTACTTC,CASSLSRGGTSQYF
TRBJ2-1,TRBV7-9,-,few,TGTGCCAGCAGCTTAGAGCTCGGGGAGCAGTTCTTC,CASSLELGEQFF
TRBJ2-7,TRBV4-1,-,few,TGCGCCAGCAGCCAAGGGACACAAAGGGGTTCCTACGAGCAGTACTTC,CASSQGTQRGSYEQYF
TRBJ1-1,TRBV28,-,few,TGTGCCAGCAGTTTAAGGAGGGGGGGCACTGAAGCTTTCTTT,CASSLRRGGTEAFF
TRBJ2-5,TRBV11-2,TRBD2,-,TGTGCCAGCGGGCGACTAGCGGCGTACCAAGAGACCCAGTACTTC,CASGRLAAYQETQYF
TRBJ2-3,TRBV29-1,TRBD1,-,TGCAGCGCCGTACAACAGGGGACAGATACGCAGTATTTT,CSAVQQGTDTQYF
TRBJ2-4,TRBV28,-,-,TGTGCCAGCAGTTTATTCGAATCAAAGGGACGGGCCAAAAACATTCAGTACTTC,CASSLFESKGRAKNIQYF
TRBJ2-7,TRBV28,-,-,TGTGCCACCGGAACCGGGACGTACTCCTACGAGCAGTACTTC,CATGTGTYSYEQYF
TRBJ1-1,TRBV5-5,TRBD1,-,TGTGCCAGCAGCTTGGCCTTCAGGGGGTGGGGGGAGTCTGAAGCTTTCTTT,CASSLAFRGWGESEAFF
TRBJ1-5,TRBV20-1,TRBD1,few,TGCAGTGCCTCGGGGACAGGAGGTCGACAGCCCCAGCATTTT,CSASGTGGRQPQHF
TRBJ2-1,TRBV4-2,TRBD2,-,TGTGCCAGCAGCCAAGGACTAGCGGGGTTATACAATGAGCAGTTCTTC,CASSQGLAGLYNEQFF
TRBJ1-6,TRBV28,TRBD1,few,TGTGCCAGCAGTTTATCGGTCCCCAGGGGGAATTCACCCCTCCACTTT,CASSLSVPRGNSPLHF
TRBJ2-7,TRBV27,TRBD2,-,TGTGCCAGCAGTTTACTTCTGACTAGCGCAGACAACTACGAGCAGTACTTC,CASSLLLTSADNYEQYF
TRBJ2-7,TRBV25-1,-,few,TGTGCCAGCAGCCCACAGCCAGGGGTCTACGAGCAGTACTTC,CASSPQPGVYEQYF
TRBJ2-7,TRBV5-1,-,-,TGCGCCAGCAGCTTGGGACGGATCAACTACGAGCAGTACTTC,CASSLGRINYEQYF
TRBJ1-2,TRBV4-1,-,few,TGCGCCAGCAGCTCACTCGGGAAGGGGAGAGACTATGGCTACACCTTC,CASSSLGKGRDYGYTF
TRBJ1-2,TRBV28,-,-,TGTGCCAGCAGTCGTCGGGGTAGTAGGGATGGCTACACCTTC,CASSRRGSRDGYTF
TRBJ2-5,TRBV10-2,TRBD2,few,TGCGCCAGCAGTGGGGGTAGACTAGCGGGAGGTCAAGAGACCCAGTACTTC,CASSGGRLAGGQETQYF
TRBJ1-5,TRBV6-2/TRBV6-3,-,-,TGTGCCAGCAGTTCCAACCGGGACATAACGAATCAGCCCCAGCATTTT,CASSSNRDITNQPQHF
TRBJ2-7,TRBV20-1,-,many,TGCAGTGCTAGAGCTCACGACCTATGGGGGTCCTACGAGCAGTACTTC,CSARAHDLWGSYEQYF
TRBJ2-7,TRBV11-2,TRBD2,-,TGTGCCAGCAGCCGGGCGGGGGATCCCTACGAGCAGTACTTC,CASSRAGDPYEQYF
TRBJ1-2,TRBV18,TRBD1,-,TGTGCCAGCTCACCACCCTCTACAGGGGGGATCTATGGCTACACCTTC,CASSPPSTGGIYGYTF
TRBJ1-5,TRBV28,TRBD1,few,TGTGCCAGCAGTCCACGGACAGGGTGGGGCAATCAGCCCCAGCATTTT,CASSPRTGWGNQPQHF
TRBJ1-1,TRBV28,-,-,TGTGCCAGCAGTTTGGGGCAGGGTCAAGCTTTCTTT,CASSLGQGQAFF
TRBJ2-1,TRBV28,TRBD1,few,TGTGCCAGCAGTTTAATAGGACAGGGGCGACCGGAGCAGTTCTTC,CASSLIGQGRPEQFF
TRBJ2-5,TRBV11-2,TRBD1,-,TGTGCCAGCAGCTTAGATTTTCTGGGTTCGGACAGGGGGCCTAAGACCCAGTACTTC,CASSLDFLGSDRGPKTQYF
TRBJ1-5,TRBV28,TRBD1,few,TGTGCCAGCAGTCCCGCGGGACAGGGGGATCAGCCCCAGCATTTT,CASSPAGQGDQPQHF
TRBJ2-2,TRBV20-1,-,few,TGCAGTGCCCAAAGGGGGACTATAGCCGGGGAGCTGTTTTTT,CSAQRGTIAGELFF
TRBJ2-6,TRBV7-9,-,few,TGTGCCAGCAGCATCCTCAAGGGGCCGGGGGCCAACGTCCTGACTTTC,CASSILKGPGANVLTF
TRBJ2-7,TRBV5-1,TRBD2,-,TGCGCCAGCAGCCCTGGGACTAGCGGGAGCGAGCAGTACTTC,CASSPGTSGSEQYF
TRBJ2-1,TRBV7-6,TRBD2,-,TGTGCCAGCAGCGTTAGCGGGAAGAGGCGGGAGCAGTTCTTC,CASSVSGKRREQFF